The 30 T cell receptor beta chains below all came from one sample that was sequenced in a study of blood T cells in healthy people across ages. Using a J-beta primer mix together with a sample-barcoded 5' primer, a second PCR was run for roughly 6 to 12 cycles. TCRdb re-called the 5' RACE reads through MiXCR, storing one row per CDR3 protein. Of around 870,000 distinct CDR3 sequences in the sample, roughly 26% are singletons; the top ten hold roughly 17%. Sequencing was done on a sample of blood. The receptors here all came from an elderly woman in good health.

The CDR3 here is CASSYRLAGAFSREETQYF. In nucleotides, the CDR3 is TGTGCCAGCAGCTACCGACTAGCGGGGGCTTTTTCGCGGGAAGAGACCCAGTACTTC. The V gene is TRBV25-1, the J gene TRBJ2-4; 12 bases line up with TRBD2. The J call may be wrong; the DNA end is better matched by TRBJ2-5. The CDR3 sequence is 19 residues long. Germline V gene sequence: CDR1 MGHDK, CDR2 SYGVNS.

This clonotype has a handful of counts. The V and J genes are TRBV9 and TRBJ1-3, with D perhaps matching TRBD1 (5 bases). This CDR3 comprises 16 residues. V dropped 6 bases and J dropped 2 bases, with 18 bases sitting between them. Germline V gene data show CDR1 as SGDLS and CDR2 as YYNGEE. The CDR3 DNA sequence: TGTGCCAGCACAACAGAAAGGGGCGCCGCTGGAAACACCATATATTTT. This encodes CASTTERGAAGNTIYF.

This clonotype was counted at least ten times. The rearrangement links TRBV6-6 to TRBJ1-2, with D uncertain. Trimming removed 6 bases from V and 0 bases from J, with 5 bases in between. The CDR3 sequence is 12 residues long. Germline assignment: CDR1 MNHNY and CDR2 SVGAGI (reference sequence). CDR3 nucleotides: TGTGCCAGCAGCGGAGCTAACTATGGCTACACCTTC. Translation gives CASSGANYGYTF.

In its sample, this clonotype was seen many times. As DNA, the CDR3 is TGTGCCAGCAGCTTAGTCTTACTAGCGGGTAAGAGGTACAATGAGCAGTTCTTC. Amino acids: CASSLVLLAGKRYNEQFF. The chain links TRBV7-2 to TRBJ2-1; 9 positions agree with TRBD2. V trimming: 1 base; J trimming: 4 bases; junction bases outside the gene matches: 11. The CDR3 contains 18 residues. CDR1 and CDR2 from the germline V gene are SGHTA and FQGNSA. The whole variable domain, remainder taken from reference TRBV7-2 and TRBJ2-1, is GAGVSQSPSNKVTEKGKDVELRCDPISGHTALYWYRQSLGQGLEFLIYFQGNSAPDKSGLPSDRFSAERTGGSVSTLTIQRTQQEDSAVYLCASSLVLLAGKRYNEQFFGPGTRLTVL.

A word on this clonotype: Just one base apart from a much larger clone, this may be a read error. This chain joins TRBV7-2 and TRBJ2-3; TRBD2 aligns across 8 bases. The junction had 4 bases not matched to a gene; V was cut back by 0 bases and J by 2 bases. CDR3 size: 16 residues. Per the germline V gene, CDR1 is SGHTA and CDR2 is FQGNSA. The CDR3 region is CASSLASLADTDTQYF. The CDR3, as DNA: TGTGCCAGCAGCTTAGCGTCACTAGCGGACACAGATACGCAGTATTTT.

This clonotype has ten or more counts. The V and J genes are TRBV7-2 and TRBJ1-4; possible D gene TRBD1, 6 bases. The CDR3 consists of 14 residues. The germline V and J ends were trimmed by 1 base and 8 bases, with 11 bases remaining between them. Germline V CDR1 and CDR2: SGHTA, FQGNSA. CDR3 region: CASSLGGAGEKLFF. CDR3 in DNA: TGTGCCAGCAGCTTAGGGGGGGCTGGGGAAAAACTGTTTTTT.

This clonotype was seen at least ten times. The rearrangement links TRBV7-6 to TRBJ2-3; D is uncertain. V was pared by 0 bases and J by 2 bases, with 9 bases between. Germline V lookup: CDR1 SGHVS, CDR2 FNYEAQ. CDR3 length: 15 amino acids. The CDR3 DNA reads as TGTGCCAGCAGCTTAGCGAGGCTGTTCACAGATACGCAGTATTTT. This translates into CASSLARLFTDTQYF.

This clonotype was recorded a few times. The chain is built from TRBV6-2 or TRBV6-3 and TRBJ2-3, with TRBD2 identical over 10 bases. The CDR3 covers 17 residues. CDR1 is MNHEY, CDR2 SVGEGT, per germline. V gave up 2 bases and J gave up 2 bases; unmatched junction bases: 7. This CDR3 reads CASSYPTSGAFTDTQYF. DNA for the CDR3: TGTGCCAGCAGTTACCCAACTAGCGGGGCCTTCACAGATACGCAGTATTTT.

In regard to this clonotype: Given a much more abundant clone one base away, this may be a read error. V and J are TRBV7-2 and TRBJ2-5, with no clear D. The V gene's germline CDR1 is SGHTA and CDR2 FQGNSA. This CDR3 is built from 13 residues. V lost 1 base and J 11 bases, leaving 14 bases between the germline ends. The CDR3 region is CASSLEYGDEQYF. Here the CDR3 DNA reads TGTGCCAGCAGCTTAGAGTACGGCGATGAGCAGTACTTC.

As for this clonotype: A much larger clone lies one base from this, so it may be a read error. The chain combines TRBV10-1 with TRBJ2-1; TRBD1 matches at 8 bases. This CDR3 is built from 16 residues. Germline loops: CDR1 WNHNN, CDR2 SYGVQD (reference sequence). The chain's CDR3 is CASGSVGTGSYSEQFF. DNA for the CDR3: TGCGCCAGCGGTTCTGTAGGGACAGGCTCCTACAGTGAGCAGTTCTTC.

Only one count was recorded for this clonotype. The CDR3: CASSQGDRAAEAFF. The CDR3 DNA follows: TGTGCCAGCAGCCAAGGGGACAGGGCGGCTGAAGCTTTCTTT. This sequence joins TRBV5-6 and TRBJ1-1, with 9 bases aligning to TRBD1. After removal of 4 bases from V and 6 bases from J, the junction contained 7 bases not matched to a gene. The CDR3 sequence is 14 residues long. CDR1 SGHDT and CDR2 YYEEEE come from the germline V gene.

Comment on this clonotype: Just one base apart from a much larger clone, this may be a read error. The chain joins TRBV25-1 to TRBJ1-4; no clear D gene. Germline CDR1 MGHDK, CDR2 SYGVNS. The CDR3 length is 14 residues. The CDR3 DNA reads TGTGCCAGCAGTGAATCCGGGAGCGGCGAAAAACGGTTTTTT. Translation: CASSESGSGEKRFF.

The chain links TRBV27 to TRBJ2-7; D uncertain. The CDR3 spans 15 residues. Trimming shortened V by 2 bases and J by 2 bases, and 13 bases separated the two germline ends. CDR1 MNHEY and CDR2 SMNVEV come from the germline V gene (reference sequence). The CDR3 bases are TGTGCCAGCAGTTTAGAGAGACCGGGCCCCTACGAGCAGTACTTC. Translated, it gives CASSLERPGPYEQYF.

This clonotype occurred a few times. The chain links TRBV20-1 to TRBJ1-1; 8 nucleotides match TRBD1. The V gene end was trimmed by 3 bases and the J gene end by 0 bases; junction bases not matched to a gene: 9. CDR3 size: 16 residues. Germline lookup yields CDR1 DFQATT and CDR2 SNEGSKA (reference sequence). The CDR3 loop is CSARDRVFLMNTEAFF. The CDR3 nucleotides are TGCAGTGCTAGGGACAGGGTGTTCCTTATGAACACTGAAGCTTTCTTT.

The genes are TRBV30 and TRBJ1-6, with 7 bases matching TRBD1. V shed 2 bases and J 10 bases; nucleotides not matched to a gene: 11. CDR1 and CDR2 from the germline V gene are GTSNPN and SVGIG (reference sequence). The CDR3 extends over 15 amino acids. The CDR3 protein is CAWSTKTGRLSPLHF. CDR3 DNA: TGTGCCTGGAGTACCAAGACAGGGAGGTTGTCACCCCTCCACTTT.

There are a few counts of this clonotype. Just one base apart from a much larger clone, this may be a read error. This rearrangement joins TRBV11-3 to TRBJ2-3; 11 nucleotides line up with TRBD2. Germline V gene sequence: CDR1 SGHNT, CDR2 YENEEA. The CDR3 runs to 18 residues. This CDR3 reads CAGSFGTPGLAVKDTQYF. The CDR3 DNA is TGTGCCGGCAGCTTCGGAACTCCGGGACTAGCGGTTAAAGATACGCAGTATTTT.

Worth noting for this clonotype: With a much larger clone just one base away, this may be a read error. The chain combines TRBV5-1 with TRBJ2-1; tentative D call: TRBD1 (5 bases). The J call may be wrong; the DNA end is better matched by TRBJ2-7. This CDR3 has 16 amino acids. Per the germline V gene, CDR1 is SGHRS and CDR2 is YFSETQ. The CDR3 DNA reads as TGCGCCAGCAGCTTGGCCTCCGGTCAGGGTTACAATGAGCAGTACTTC. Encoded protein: CASSLASGQGYNEQYF.

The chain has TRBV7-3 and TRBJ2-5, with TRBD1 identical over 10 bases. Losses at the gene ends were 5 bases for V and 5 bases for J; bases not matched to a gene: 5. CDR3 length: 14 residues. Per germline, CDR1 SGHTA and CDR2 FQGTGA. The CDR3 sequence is CASSRTGGMETQYF. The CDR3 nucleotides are TGTGCCAGCAGCCGGACAGGGGGTATGGAGACCCAGTACTTC.

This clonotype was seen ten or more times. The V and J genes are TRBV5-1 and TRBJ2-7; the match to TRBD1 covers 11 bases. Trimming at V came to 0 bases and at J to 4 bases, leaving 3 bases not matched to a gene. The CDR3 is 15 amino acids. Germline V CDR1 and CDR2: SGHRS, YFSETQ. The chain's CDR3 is CASSLVGTGGYEQYF. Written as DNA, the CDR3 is TGCGCCAGCAGCTTGGTCGGGACAGGGGGATACGAGCAGTACTTC.

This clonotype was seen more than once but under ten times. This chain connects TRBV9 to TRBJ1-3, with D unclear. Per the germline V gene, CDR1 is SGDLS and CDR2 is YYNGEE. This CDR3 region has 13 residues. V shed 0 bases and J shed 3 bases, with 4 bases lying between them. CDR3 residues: CASSVDSGNTIYF. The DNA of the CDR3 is TGTGCCAGCAGCGTAGATAGTGGAAACACCATATATTTT.

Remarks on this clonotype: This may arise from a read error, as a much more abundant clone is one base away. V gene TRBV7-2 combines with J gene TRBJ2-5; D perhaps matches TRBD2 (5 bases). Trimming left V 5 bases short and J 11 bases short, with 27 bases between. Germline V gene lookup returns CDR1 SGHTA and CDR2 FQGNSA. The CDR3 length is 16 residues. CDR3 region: CASSRGHSEGLNEQYF. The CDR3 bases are TGTGCCAGCAGCCGAGGGCACTCCGAGGGCCTAAATGAGCAGTACTTC.

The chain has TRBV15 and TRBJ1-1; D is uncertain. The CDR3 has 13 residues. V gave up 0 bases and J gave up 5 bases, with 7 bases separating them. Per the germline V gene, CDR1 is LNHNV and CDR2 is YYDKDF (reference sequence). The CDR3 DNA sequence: TGTGCCACCAGCAGAGATCGGGAAACTGAAGCTTTCTTT. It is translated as CATSRDRETEAFF.

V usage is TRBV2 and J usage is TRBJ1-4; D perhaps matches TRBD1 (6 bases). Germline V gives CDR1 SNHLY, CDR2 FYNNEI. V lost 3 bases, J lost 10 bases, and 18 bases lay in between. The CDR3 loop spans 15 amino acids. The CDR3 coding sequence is TGTGCCAGCAGTGAGGGGACACTTACTCAGGGAAAACTGTTTTTT. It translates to CASSEGTLTQGKLFF.

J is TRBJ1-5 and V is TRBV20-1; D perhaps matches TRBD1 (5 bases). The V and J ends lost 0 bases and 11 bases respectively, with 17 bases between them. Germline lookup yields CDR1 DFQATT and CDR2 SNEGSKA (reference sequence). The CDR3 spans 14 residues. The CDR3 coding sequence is TGCAGTGCTAGAGATGGGACGGAGGGTAGGGCCCAGCATTTT. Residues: CSARDGTEGRAQHF.

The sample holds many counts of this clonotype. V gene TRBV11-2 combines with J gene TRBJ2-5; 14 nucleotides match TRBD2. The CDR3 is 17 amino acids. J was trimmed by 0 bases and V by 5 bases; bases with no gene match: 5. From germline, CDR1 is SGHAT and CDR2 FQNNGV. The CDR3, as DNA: TGTGCCAGCAGCCCGCGGACTAGCGGGGGGTACCAAGAGACCCAGTACTTC. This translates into CASSPRTSGGYQETQYF. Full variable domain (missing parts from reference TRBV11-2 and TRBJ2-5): EAGVAQSPRYKIIEKRQSVAFWCNPISGHATLYWYQQILGQGPKLLIQFQNNGVVDDSQLPKDRFSAERLKGVDSTLKIQPAKLEDSAVYLCASSPRTSGGYQETQYFGPGTRLLVL.

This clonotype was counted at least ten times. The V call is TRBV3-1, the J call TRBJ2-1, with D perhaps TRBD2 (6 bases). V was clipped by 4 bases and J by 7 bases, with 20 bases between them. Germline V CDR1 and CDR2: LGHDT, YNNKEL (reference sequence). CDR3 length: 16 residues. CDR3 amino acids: CASSRYRDSGRNEQFF. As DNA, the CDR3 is TGTGCCAGCAGCCGTTACCGGGACTCTGGAAGGAATGAGCAGTTCTTC.

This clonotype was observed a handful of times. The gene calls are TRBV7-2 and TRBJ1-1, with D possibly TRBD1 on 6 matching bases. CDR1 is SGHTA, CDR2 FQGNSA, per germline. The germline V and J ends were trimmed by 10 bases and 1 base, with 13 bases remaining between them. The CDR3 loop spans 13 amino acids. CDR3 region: CATSKGGNTEAFF. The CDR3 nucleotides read TGTGCCACCTCAAAAGGGGGGAACACTGAAGCTTTCTTT. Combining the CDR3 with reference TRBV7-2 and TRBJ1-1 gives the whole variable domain GAGVSQSPSNKVTEKGKDVELRCDPISGHTALYWYRQSLGQGLEFLIYFQGNSAPDKSGLPSDRFSAERTGGSVSTLTIQRTQQEDSAVYLCATSKGGNTEAFFGQGTRLTVV.

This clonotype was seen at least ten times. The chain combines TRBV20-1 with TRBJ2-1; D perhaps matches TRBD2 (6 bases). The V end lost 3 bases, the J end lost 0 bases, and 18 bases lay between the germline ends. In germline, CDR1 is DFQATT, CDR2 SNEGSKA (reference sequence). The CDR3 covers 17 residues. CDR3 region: CSASIIAGLSSYNEQFF. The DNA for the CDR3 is TGCAGTGCTAGTATAATCGCGGGGCTGAGCTCCTACAATGAGCAGTTCTTC.

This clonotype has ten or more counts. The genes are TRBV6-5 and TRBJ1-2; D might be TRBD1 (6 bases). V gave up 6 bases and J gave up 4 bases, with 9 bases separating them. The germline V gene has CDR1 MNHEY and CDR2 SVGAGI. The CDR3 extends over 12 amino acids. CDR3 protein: CASRLTGYGYTF. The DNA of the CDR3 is TGTGCCAGCAGGCTGACAGGCTATGGCTACACCTTC.

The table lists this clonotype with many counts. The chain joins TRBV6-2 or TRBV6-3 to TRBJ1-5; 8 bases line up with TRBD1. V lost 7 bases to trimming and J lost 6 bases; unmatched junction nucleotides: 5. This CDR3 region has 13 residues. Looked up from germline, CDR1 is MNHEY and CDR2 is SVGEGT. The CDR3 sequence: CASTPTGGQPQHF. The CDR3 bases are TGTGCCAGCACGCCAACAGGGGGTCAGCCCCAGCATTTT.